This TCR beta chain appears in the sequencing data of a study of vaccination and CD4 T cells after COVID-19. Study information: Post-vaccine specimens were obtained a median roughly 70 days after dose two (range 14 to 241). A CEFX pool, an HIV-1 Nef pool, or else no peptide went into the control cultures.

Treatment of the sample: roughly 10-day PBMC culture with coronavirus spike peptide pools or control peptides (ViraFEST assay). The collection of CD4+ T cells from the unexposed donor took place before the COVID-19 pandemic (2011-2018). As for this clonotype: Its antigen remains unidentified.

CDR3 size: 15 residues. Looked up from germline, CDR1 is LNHDA and CDR2 is SQIVND (reference sequence). V was clipped by 6 bases and J by 5 bases; unmatched bases: 7. Sequenced with the Oncomine TCR Beta short-read assay was DNA taken from cultured CD4+ T cells. From the PCR reads, TCRdb called clonotypes with MiXCR, one entry per CDR3 protein. Of just over 8,500 distinct CDR3 sequences listed, around half are singletons. The source is a human donor in good health. Sequenced: CD4+ T cells from blood, cultured in vitro. The rearrangement links TRBV19 to TRBJ2-6, with TRBD2 matching over 7 bases. Here the CDR3 reads CASSTGGGWANVLTF. The CDR3 nucleotides read TGTGCCAGTAGCACGGGGGGTGGCTGGGCCAACGTCCTGACTTTC.